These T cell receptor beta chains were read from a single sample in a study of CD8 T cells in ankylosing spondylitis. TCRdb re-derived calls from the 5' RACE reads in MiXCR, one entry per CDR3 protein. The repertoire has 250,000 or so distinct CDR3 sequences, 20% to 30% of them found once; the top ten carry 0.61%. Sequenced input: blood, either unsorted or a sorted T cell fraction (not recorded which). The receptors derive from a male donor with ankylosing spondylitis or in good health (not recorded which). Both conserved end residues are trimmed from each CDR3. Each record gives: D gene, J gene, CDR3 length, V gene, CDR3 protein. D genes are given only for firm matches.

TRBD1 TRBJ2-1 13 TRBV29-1 SVEGTGSSYNEQF
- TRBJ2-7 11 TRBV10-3 AISDGQSYEQY
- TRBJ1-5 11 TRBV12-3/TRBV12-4 ASSQGQNQPQH
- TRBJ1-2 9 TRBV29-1 SVGQDYGYT
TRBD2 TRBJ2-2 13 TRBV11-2 ASTLGLAGAGELF
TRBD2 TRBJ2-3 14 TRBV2 ASSEGGAGGPDTQY
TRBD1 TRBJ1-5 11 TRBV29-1 SVQGTGNQPQH
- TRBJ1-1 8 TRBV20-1 SATYTEAF
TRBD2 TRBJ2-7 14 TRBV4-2 ASSQVTSGGFHEQY
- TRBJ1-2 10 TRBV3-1 ASSQVKAGYT
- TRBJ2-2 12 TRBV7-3 ASSLTDNTGELF
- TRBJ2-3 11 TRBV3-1 ASSQDPSDTQY
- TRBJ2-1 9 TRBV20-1 SARGASEQF
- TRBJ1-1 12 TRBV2 ASTPGDSGSRAF
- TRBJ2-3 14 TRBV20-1 SAKPLRYYRTDTQY
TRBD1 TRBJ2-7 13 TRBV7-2 ASSLTGQPTYEQY
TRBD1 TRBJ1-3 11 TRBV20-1 SATTGPGNTIY
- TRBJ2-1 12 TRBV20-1 SARGPEQGNEQF
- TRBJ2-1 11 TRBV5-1 ASSVGEVEEQF
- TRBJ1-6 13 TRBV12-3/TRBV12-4 ASSLPLQARSPLH
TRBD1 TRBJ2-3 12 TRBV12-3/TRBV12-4 ASRWDRGTDTQY
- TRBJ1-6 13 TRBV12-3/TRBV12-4 ASSLATVNGSPLH
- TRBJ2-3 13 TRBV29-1 SVVGTSVSTDTQY
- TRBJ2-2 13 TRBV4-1 ASSQPWGTTGELF
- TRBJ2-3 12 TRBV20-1 SARGWRSTDTQY
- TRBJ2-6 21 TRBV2 ASSARLNGGGGSLYSGANVLT
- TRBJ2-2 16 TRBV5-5 ASSLLRGSGPYTGELF
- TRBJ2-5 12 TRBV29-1 SVDGGNSQETQY
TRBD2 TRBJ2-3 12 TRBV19 ASRGLAGTDTQY
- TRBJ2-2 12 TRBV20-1 SARVTRVTGELF
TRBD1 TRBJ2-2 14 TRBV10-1 ASSPGQGPNTGELF
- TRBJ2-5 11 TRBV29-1 SVEWVGQETQY
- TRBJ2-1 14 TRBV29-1 SVGFNRVSSYNEQF
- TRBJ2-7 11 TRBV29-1 SVYAGSSYEQY
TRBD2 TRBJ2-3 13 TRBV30 AWSVLAGPTDTQY
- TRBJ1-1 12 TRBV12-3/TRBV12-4 ASSLGSANTEAF
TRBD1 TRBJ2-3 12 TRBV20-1 SARPGQHTDTQY
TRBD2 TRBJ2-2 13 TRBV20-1 SARVAGRNTGELF
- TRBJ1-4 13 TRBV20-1 SARLSGPTNEKLF
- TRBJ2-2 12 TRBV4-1 ASTLSETTGELF
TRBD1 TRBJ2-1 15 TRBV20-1 SARGTLRTGNGNEQF
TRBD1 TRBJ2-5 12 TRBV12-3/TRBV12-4 ASSPRGSQETQY
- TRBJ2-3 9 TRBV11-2 ASSRQPTQY
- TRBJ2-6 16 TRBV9 ASSGAGPILSGANVLT
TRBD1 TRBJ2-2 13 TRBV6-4 ASRAGTGGTGELF
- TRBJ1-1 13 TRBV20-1 SADSRSGGNTEAF
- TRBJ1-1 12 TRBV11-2 ASSTTRWNTEAF
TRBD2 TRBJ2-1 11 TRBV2 ASSAGLPNEQF
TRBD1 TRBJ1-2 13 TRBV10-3 AISEGQAPDYGYT
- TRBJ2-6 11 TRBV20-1 SAAFGGKNVLT
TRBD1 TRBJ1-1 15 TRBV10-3 AISDRGRGPYGTEAF
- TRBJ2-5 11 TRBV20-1 SAQNTGRETQY
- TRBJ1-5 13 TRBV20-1 SARGVGGFHQPQH
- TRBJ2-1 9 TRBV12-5 ASGLGYEQF
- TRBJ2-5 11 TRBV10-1 ASSRQVQETQY
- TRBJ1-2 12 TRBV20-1 SATKAPLGYGYT
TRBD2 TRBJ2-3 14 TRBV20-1 SARPVSRGGRDTQY
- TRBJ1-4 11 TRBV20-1 SASGRVREKLF
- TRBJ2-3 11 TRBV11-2 ASSLDRPGTQY